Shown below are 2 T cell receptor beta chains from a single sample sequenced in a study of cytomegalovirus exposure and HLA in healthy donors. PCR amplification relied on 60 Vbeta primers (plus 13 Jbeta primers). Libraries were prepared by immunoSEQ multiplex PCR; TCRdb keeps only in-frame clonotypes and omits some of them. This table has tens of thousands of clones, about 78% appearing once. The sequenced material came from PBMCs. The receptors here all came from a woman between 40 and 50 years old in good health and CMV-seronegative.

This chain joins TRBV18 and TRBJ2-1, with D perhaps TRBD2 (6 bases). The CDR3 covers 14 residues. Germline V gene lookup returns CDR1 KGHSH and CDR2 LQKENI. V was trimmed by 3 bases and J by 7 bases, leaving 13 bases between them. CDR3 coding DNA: TGTGCCAGCTCACCCAACCCGGCGGGGAATGAGCAGTTCTTC. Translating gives CASSPNPAGNEQFF.

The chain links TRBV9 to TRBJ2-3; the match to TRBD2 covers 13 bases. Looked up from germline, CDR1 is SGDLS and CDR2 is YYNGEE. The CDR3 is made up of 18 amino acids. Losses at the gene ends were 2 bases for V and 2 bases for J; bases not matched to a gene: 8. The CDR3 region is CASSVSTGLAGNTDTQYF. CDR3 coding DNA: TGTGCCAGCAGCGTTTCCACGGGACTAGCGGGGAACACAGATACGCAGTATTTT.